Presented here are 26 T cell receptor beta chains from one specimen sequenced in a study of T cell repertoires in cytomegalovirus infection. Each CDR3 protein gets one entry after TCRdb re-called the reads with MiXCR. The top ten hold about 12% of the sample, which has over 300,000 distinct CDR3 sequences, roughly 16% seen once. The sample comprised PBMCs. The receptors derive from a human donor in good health (CMV status not recorded). Some clones in this sample may be carry-over from other donors' samples.

This sequence joins TRBV28 and TRBJ1-1; 7 bases are shared with TRBD1. In germline, CDR1 is MDHEN, CDR2 SYDVKM. The CDR3 runs to 15 residues. Trimming removed 3 bases from V and 6 bases from J; junction bases left unmatched: 10. The DNA of the CDR3 is TGTGCCAGCAGTTTTACCGGGGCAGGGGGACCTGAAGCTTTCTTT. Protein: CASSFTGAGGPEAFF.

This clonotype was detected ten times or more. V is TRBV11-2 and J is TRBJ2-6; D gene uncertain. This CDR3 is built from 15 residues. Trimming pared 2 bases from V and 3 bases from J, leaving 8 bases between. Germline CDR1 SGHAT, CDR2 FQNNGV. CDR3 protein: CASSLSQLGANVLTF. CDR3 coding DNA: TGTGCCAGCAGCTTATCACAGCTTGGGGCCAACGTCCTGACTTTC.

This clonotype was detected ten times or more. This chain joins TRBV28 and TRBJ1-5; no clear D. The CDR3 totals 15 residues. The germline V gene encodes CDR1 MDHEN and CDR2 SYDVKM. V lost 4 bases and J lost 5, with 15 bases in between. CDR3 coding DNA: TGTGCCAGCAGTTATCCAGGTTTTTTTGATCAGCCCCAGCATTTT. Translated: CASSYPGFFDQPQHF.

This clonotype appeared many times. This chain uses TRBV6-6 with TRBJ1-2; D gene uncertain. The CDR3 covers 15 residues. Germline V gene data show CDR1 as MNHNY and CDR2 as SVGAGI (reference sequence). V lost 2 bases and J 4 bases, leaving 14 bases between the germline ends. The CDR3 protein is CASSYTEAPIYGYTF. In nucleotides, the CDR3 is TGTGCCAGCAGTTACACGGAGGCCCCAATCTATGGCTACACCTTC.

This clonotype was detected ten times or more. The gene calls are TRBV10-3 and TRBJ2-3; 9 bases map to TRBD2. CDR1 and CDR2 (germline): ENHRY, SYGVKD. CDR3 size: 16 residues. V gave up 0 bases and J gave up 4 bases; unmatched junction bases: 5. The CDR3: CAISESERGVADTQYF. The DNA for the CDR3 is TGTGCCATCAGTGAGTCGGAGCGGGGGGTTGCAGATACGCAGTATTTT.

This clonotype was recorded a few times. The CDR3 sequence: CSAPDQGYEQYF. CDR3 nucleotide sequence: TGCAGTGCTCCCGACCAGGGTTACGAGCAGTACTTC. The chain uses TRBV20-1 and TRBJ2-7; the D gene is possibly TRBD1 (5 bases). V lost 5 bases to trimming and J lost 4 bases, with 12 bases between them. Germline V CDR1 and CDR2: DFQATT, SNEGSKA (reference sequence). The CDR3 is 12 amino acids.

This clonotype was detected many times. V and J are TRBV6-1 and TRBJ1-2; TRBD1 agrees at 7 bases. This CDR3 comprises 14 residues. Losses at the gene ends were 7 bases for V and 2 bases for J; bases not matched to a gene: 7. In germline, CDR1 is MNHNS, CDR2 SASEGT. Here the CDR3 reads CASTQTGLNYGYTF. As DNA, the CDR3 is TGTGCCAGCACCCAGACAGGGTTGAACTATGGCTACACCTTC.

The genes are TRBV9 and TRBJ1-1; possible D gene TRBD1, 6 bases. This CDR3 spans 13 amino acids. Trimming shortened V by 3 bases and J by 5 bases, and 11 bases separated the two germline ends. The germline V gene has CDR1 SGDLS and CDR2 YYNGEE. The CDR3, as DNA: TGTGCCAGCAGCGCCCCAGGGGAGACTGAAGCTTTCTTT. Encoded protein: CASSAPGETEAFF.

This clonotype has only a few counts. The chain links TRBV5-5 to TRBJ1-4; D remains unclear. Germline-derived CDR1 and CDR2 are SGHKS and YYEKEE (reference sequence). The CDR3 contains 16 residues. V was clipped by 0 bases and J by 0 bases, with 9 bases between them. CDR3 DNA sequence: TGTGCCAGCAGCTTGGGCGGCGGAACAACTAATGAAAAACTGTTTTTT. Its translation: CASSLGGGTTNEKLFF.

This clonotype was detected many times. J is TRBJ1-1 and V is TRBV7-2, with D hard to call. The ends were cut back, 6 bases at V and 4 bases at J, with 15 bases in the middle. This CDR3 comprises 14 residues. Germline V gene data show CDR1 as SGHTA and CDR2 as FQGNSA. CDR3 sequence reads: CASRLYDVGTEAFF. The CDR3 nucleotides are TGTGCCAGCAGGCTTTACGATGTGGGCACTGAAGCTTTCTTT.

V and J are TRBV5-3 and TRBJ2-1, with D possibly matching TRBD2 (6 bases). TRBV5-3 is an ORF for which the function is uncertain. Deletions cut 8 bases from V and 0 bases from J, with 18 bases between. CDR3 length: 16 residues. The CDR3 is CASSLAAGSSYNEQFF. CDR3 nucleotides: TGTGCCAGCAGCCTCGCGGCGGGGTCCTCCTACAATGAGCAGTTCTTC.

This clonotype was detected a few times. The chain has TRBV4-1 and TRBJ2-3, with 14 positions matching TRBD2. J gave up 6 bases and V 1 base, and 3 bases lay outside the gene matches. The CDR3 extends over 16 amino acids. CDR1 and CDR2 (germline): MGHRA, YSYEKL. This CDR3 reads CASSQGLAGGLDTQYF. The CDR3 bases are TGCGCCAGCAGCCAAGGACTAGCGGGGGGGCTTGATACGCAGTATTTT.

CDR3 DNA: TGTGCCATCGGACAGAGCTTATACAATGAGCAGTTCTTC. Amino acids: CAIGQSLYNEQFF. The chain employs TRBV10-3 and TRBJ2-1; perhaps TRBD1 as D (6 bases). CDR1 and CDR2 from the germline V gene are ENHRY and SYGVKD. This CDR3 region has 13 residues. V lost 8 bases and J 4 bases, leaving 12 bases between the germline ends.

V and J are TRBV28 and TRBJ2-5; tentatively, D is TRBD1 or TRBD2 (6 bases each). This CDR3 is built from 14 residues. Germline V lookup: CDR1 MDHEN, CDR2 SYDVKM. V lost 10 bases and J 7 bases, leaving 22 bases between the germline ends. CDR3 nucleotide sequence: TGTGCCACCAACTTGGGGGGCCCTTTTGGGACCCAGTACTTC. Residues: CATNLGGPFGTQYF.

This clonotype was seen repeatedly, ten times or more. The chain employs TRBV11-2 and TRBJ2-1, with a weak D call TRBD2 (7 bases). This CDR3 contains 17 residues. The V and J ends lost 2 bases and 7 bases respectively, with 21 bases between them. Germline CDR1 is SGHAT and CDR2 is FQNNGV. CDR3 in amino acids: CASSLIGGAFKGNEQFF. The CDR3 DNA reads as TGTGCCAGCAGCTTAATAGGGGGGGCCTTCAAGGGGAATGAGCAGTTCTTC.

The chain carries TRBV12-3 or TRBV12-4 and TRBJ1-5; D might be TRBD1 (6 bases). V was trimmed by 3 bases and J by 4 bases, leaving 10 bases between them. This CDR3 is 14 amino acids long. The CDR3 here is CASSFRGRNQPQHF. DNA for the CDR3: TGTGCCAGCAGTTTTAGGGGGAGGAATCAGCCCCAGCATTTT.

For the CDR3, the DNA is TGTGCCAGCAGACTTTCCGGGGGGGGATACCAAGAGACCCAGTACTTC. Residues: CASRLSGGGYQETQYF. This chain links TRBV12-3 or TRBV12-4 with TRBJ2-5; 8 bases fit TRBD2. CDR3 length: 16 amino acids. V trimming: 6 bases; J trimming: 0 bases; junction bases outside the gene matches: 9.

The chain recombines TRBV20-1 with TRBJ2-3; 12 nucleotides agree with TRBD2. The CDR3 covers 18 residues. Germline-derived CDR1 and CDR2 are DFQATT and SNEGSKA (reference sequence). J gave up 4 bases and V 6 bases, and 17 bases lay outside the gene matches. The CDR3 protein is CSALAGASGGARADTQYF. The CDR3 nucleotides read TGCAGTGCCCTGGCGGGGGCTAGCGGGGGGGCCAGGGCAGATACGCAGTATTTT.

V is TRBV6-1 and J is TRBJ1-2, with 8 bases that match TRBD1. The germline V gene encodes CDR1 MNHNS and CDR2 SASEGT. V shed 0 bases, J shed 4 bases, and the junction held 7 bases outside the gene matches. The CDR3 is made up of 16 amino acids. CDR3 sequence (DNA): TGTGCCAGCAGTGAAGCGCCCGCAGGGGGCGGCTATGGCTACACCTTC. Protein: CASSEAPAGGGYGYTF.

The V and J genes are TRBV12-3 or TRBV12-4 and TRBJ1-5; 8 bases are shared with TRBD1. V dropped 6 bases and J dropped 6; count of bases not matched to a gene: 7. This CDR3 has 14 residues. Written as DNA, the CDR3 is TGTGCCAGCAGCAACAGGGGGGGCGTTCAGCCCCAGCATTTT. The encoded protein is CASSNRGGVQPQHF.

This clonotype was detected only a few times. V usage is TRBV28 and J usage is TRBJ2-3; D assignment may be TRBD1 or TRBD2 (5 bases each). The V end was cut by 5 bases, the J end by 10 bases, with 16 bases between. The CDR3 loop spans 13 amino acids. Germline assignment: CDR1 MDHEN and CDR2 SYDVKM. The CDR3 spells CASSPWAGTPQYF. In DNA, the CDR3 is TGTGCCAGCAGTCCATGGGCCGGGACCCCGCAGTATTTT.

The chain employs TRBV12-3 or TRBV12-4 and TRBJ2-1; 8 bases align to TRBD2. Trimming cost V 3 bases and J 8 bases; bases outside gene matches: 6. The CDR3 extends over 14 amino acids. The CDR3 coding sequence is TGTGCCAGCAGTTTGTCAAGACTAGCGTATGAGCAGTTCTTC. It translates to CASSLSRLAYEQFF.

This clonotype was seen more than once but under ten times. The chain employs TRBV6-2 or TRBV6-3 and TRBJ1-5; D ambiguous. Trimming left V 3 bases short and J 1 base short, with 13 bases between. The CDR3 length is 16 residues. The V gene's germline CDR1 is MNHEY and CDR2 SVGEGT. CDR3 DNA: TGTGCCAGCAGTTATGGCAAGGGTTGGAGCAATCAGCCCCAGCATTTT. Protein sequence: CASSYGKGWSNQPQHF.

This clonotype has a handful of counts. The J gene is TRBJ2-5, the V gene TRBV4-3; D is unresolved. This CDR3 region has 15 residues. CDR1 is LGHNA, CDR2 YSLEER, per germline. The germline V and J ends were trimmed by 1 base and 4 bases, with 13 bases remaining between them. The CDR3 here is CASSQVGFSGETQYF. DNA of the CDR3: TGCGCCAGCAGCCAAGTAGGCTTTTCGGGAGAGACCCAGTACTTC.

This clonotype was recorded a few times. This rearrangement joins TRBV28 to TRBJ1-2, with D tentatively TRBD1 (5 bases). Looked up from germline, CDR1 is MDHEN and CDR2 is SYDVKM. CDR3 length: 16 residues. V lost 3 bases and J 6 bases, leaving 20 bases between the germline ends. The CDR3 bases are TGTGCCAGCAGTTTCCCCCTCGAGGGGTTCGCCGATGGCTACACCTTC. Amino acids: CASSFPLEGFADGYTF.

The table lists this clonotype with a few counts. This chain joins TRBV20-1 and TRBJ1-3, with TRBD1 matching 10 bases. CDR3 length equals 17 residues. Losses at the gene ends were 5 bases for V and 0 bases for J; bases not matched to a gene: 10. Looked up from germline, CDR1 is DFQATT and CDR2 is SNEGSKA (reference sequence). CDR3 in amino acids: CSASGTGDTSSGNTIYF. In DNA form, the CDR3 reads TGCAGTGCTTCCGGGACAGGGGACACTAGCTCTGGAAACACCATATATTTT.